The 24 T cell receptor beta chains reported below all come from one sample, sequenced in a study of T cell repertoires in cytomegalovirus infection. Using its own MiXCR run on the reads, TCRdb lists one record per CDR3 protein. The data hold roughly 320,000 distinct CDR3 sequences, with 9.5% observed a single time. Sequencing was carried out using PBMCs. All receptors come from a human donor in good health (CMV status not recorded). Some clones in this sample may be carry-over from other donors' samples.

This clonotype was counted many times. The chain couples TRBV29-1 to TRBJ1-1, with unresolved D. The ends were cut back, 4 bases at V and 8 bases at J, with 8 bases in the middle. Germline CDR1 is SQVTM and CDR2 is ANQGSEA. CDR3 length: 10 amino acids. CDR3 residues: CSVGGKEAFF. The CDR3 bases are TGCAGCGTTGGTGGCAAGGAAGCTTTCTTT.

The chain recombines TRBV20-1 with TRBJ2-7, with 8 bases aligning to TRBD2. Germline CDR1 is DFQATT and CDR2 is SNEGSKA (reference sequence). With 6 bases clipped from V and 1 base from J, the junction kept 8 bases outside the gene matches. This CDR3 comprises 14 residues. The CDR3 reads CSAFDLAGSYEQYF. The DNA for the CDR3 is TGCAGTGCCTTCGATCTAGCGGGTTCCTACGAGCAGTACTTC.

This clonotype was seen a handful of times. J is TRBJ1-4 and V is TRBV7-9; D not certain. The CDR3 consists of 15 residues. V lost 2 bases, J lost 2 bases, and 9 bases lay in between. Germline V gene data show CDR1 as SEHNR and CDR2 as FQNEAQ (reference sequence). CDR3 coding DNA: TGTGCCAGCAGCTTAATGGGAGAGACTAATGAAAAACTGTTTTTT. Its translation: CASSLMGETNEKLFF.

The chain is built from TRBV20-1 and TRBJ2-7; 8 nucleotides line up with TRBD2. This CDR3 region has 13 residues. In germline, CDR1 is DFQATT, CDR2 SNEGSKA (reference sequence). Losses at the gene ends were 5 bases for V and 5 bases for J; bases not matched to a gene: 8. CDR3 nucleotide sequence: TGCAGTGCTTTGCGGGAGGACGGGAACGAGCAGTACTTC. Protein product: CSALREDGNEQYF.

The V and J genes are TRBV6-2 or TRBV6-3 and TRBJ2-1; D call uncertain. The CDR3 covers 12 residues. Trimming stripped 0 bases from V and 9 bases from J, with 6 bases between. CDR1 is MNHEY, CDR2 SVGEGT, per germline. The CDR3 loop reads CASSYSIGEQFF. The CDR3 bases are TGTGCCAGCAGTTACTCCATCGGTGAGCAGTTCTTC.

This clonotype came up many times. The V and J genes are TRBV7-2 and TRBJ1-1; no definite D call. CDR1 and CDR2 (germline): SGHTA, FQGNSA. This CDR3 is 15 amino acids long. The ends were cut back, 1 base at V and 1 base at J, with 10 bases in the middle. For the CDR3, the DNA is TGTGCCAGCAGCTTAGTCGCCACTGAGAACACTGAAGCTTTCTTT. Its protein product is CASSLVATENTEAFF.

This clonotype was seen at least ten times. V is TRBV7-3 and J is TRBJ1-6; 8 bases align to TRBD1. Trimming removed 5 bases from V and 7 bases from J; junction bases left unmatched: 7. There are 15 residues in the CDR3. Germline lookup yields CDR1 SGHTA and CDR2 FQGTGA. CDR3 sequence (DNA): TGTGCCAGCAGCGTCGGACAGGGTGGCAATTCACCCCTCCACTTT. Amino acid sequence: CASSVGQGGNSPLHF. Looking up the rest from reference TRBV7-3 and TRBJ1-6 gives the full variable domain: GAGVSQTPSNKVTEKGKYVELRCDPISGHTALYWYRQSLGQGPEFLIYFQGTGAADDSGLPNDRFFAVRPEGSVSTLKIQRTERGDSAVYLCASSVGQGGNSPLHFGNGTRLTVT.

This clonotype was seen many times. The chain combines TRBV7-9 with TRBJ2-3; D may correspond to TRBD1 or TRBD2 (5 bases each). There are 16 residues in the CDR3. V lost 1 base and J 6 bases, leaving 17 bases between the germline ends. Germline CDR1 reads SEHNR; CDR2 reads FQNEAQ (reference sequence). The CDR3: CASSLEVRRGRDTQYF. CDR3 nucleotides: TGTGCCAGCAGCTTAGAGGTTCGACGGGGCAGGGATACGCAGTATTTT.

This chain uses TRBV12-3 or TRBV12-4 with TRBJ1-4, with 8 nucleotides matching TRBD1. The CDR3 extends over 16 amino acids. V was clipped by 10 bases and J by 6 bases; unmatched bases: 16. CDR3 loop: CANMENAGGRYEKLFF. The CDR3 DNA sequence: TGTGCCAACATGGAAAACGCAGGGGGCCGGTATGAAAAACTGTTTTTT.

The gene calls are TRBV25-1 and TRBJ1-2; 10 nucleotides align to TRBD1. Unmatched junction bases numbered 7, after V lost 0 bases and J lost 6 bases. The CDR3 has 16 residues. Germline loops: CDR1 MGHDK, CDR2 SYGVNS. CDR3 in DNA: TGTGCCAGCAGTGAATATTTGGGACAGGGGTTCGATGGCTACACCTTC. This sequence encodes CASSEYLGQGFDGYTF.

The rearrangement uses TRBV4-1 and TRBJ2-2, with TRBD2 as a possible D gene (5 bases). This CDR3 has 15 amino acids. V dropped 2 bases and J dropped 5 bases, with 12 bases sitting between them. Germline values: CDR1 MGHRA, CDR2 YSYEKL. The CDR3 loop is CASSQRLARTGELFF. The CDR3 region has the DNA TGCGCCAGCAGCCAAAGATTAGCGAGGACCGGGGAGCTGTTTTTT.

This clonotype occurred a few times. The rearrangement joins TRBV10-3 to TRBJ2-2; 9 nucleotides line up with TRBD2. This CDR3 contains 14 residues. The V and J ends lost 6 bases and 2 bases, in that order; junction bases with no gene match: 1. Germline V gene data show CDR1 as ENHRY and CDR2 as SYGVKD. The CDR3 reads CAISLAGNTGELFF. CDR3 nucleotides: TGTGCCATCAGCCTAGCGGGAAACACCGGGGAGCTGTTTTTT.

This clonotype was seen many times. The J gene is TRBJ2-5, the V gene TRBV2, with D unclear. The V end lost 6 bases, the J end lost 7 bases, and 24 bases lay between the germline ends. The germline CDR1 and CDR2 sequences are SNHLY and FYNNEI. The CDR3 loop spans 16 amino acids. CDR3 residues: CASSPLRANTLGTQYF. CDR3 DNA: TGTGCCAGCAGCCCCCTCCGGGCTAATACCCTAGGGACCCAGTACTTC.

Note on this clonotype: A much bigger clone sits one base away, suggesting this may be a read error. Without the conserved terminal phenylalanine or tryptophan, this CDR3 likely stems from a read error. In DNA, the CDR3 is TGTGCCAGCAGCCTATACCAGGGGAGGACTGAGCAGTTCTTA. It translates to CASSLYQGRTEQFL. The chain is built from TRBV11-3 and TRBJ2-1, with D perhaps given as TRBD1 or TRBD2 (6 bases each). Trimming took 5 bases from V and 9 from J, leaving 17 bases between them. Germline V gene data show CDR1 as SGHNT and CDR2 as YENEEA. This CDR3 spans 14 amino acids.

This clonotype was seen repeatedly, ten times or more. The CDR3 protein is CSASGRLAGGGETQYF. For the CDR3, the DNA is TGCAGTGCTTCGGGGAGGCTAGCGGGAGGGGGTGAGACCCAGTACTTC. J is TRBJ2-5 and V is TRBV20-1, with TRBD2 identical over 12 bases. The CDR3 spans 16 residues. Germline V gene lookup returns CDR1 DFQATT and CDR2 SNEGSKA (reference sequence). J was trimmed by 5 bases and V by 5 bases; bases with no gene match: 12.

This clonotype was found a few times. This chain connects TRBV20-1 to TRBJ2-2; D is perhaps TRBD2 (6 bases). V lost 2 bases and J lost 7, with 11 bases in between. The CDR3 runs to 13 residues. Germline CDR1 and CDR2: DFQATT and SNEGSKA (reference sequence). The CDR3 DNA sequence: TGCAGTGCTAGACGGGGCGGGGTCGGGGAGCTGTTTTTT. Translation: CSARRGGVGELFF.

V gene TRBV4-1 combines with J gene TRBJ1-4; maybe TRBD1 (5 bases). Germline V gene lookup returns CDR1 MGHRA and CDR2 YSYEKL. The CDR3 loop spans 16 amino acids. With 3 bases removed from V and 0 bases from J, the gap between germline ends came to 11 bases. This CDR3 is CASSHRATATNEKLFF. For the CDR3, the DNA is TGCGCCAGCAGCCACCGCGCGACAGCAACTAATGAAAAACTGTTTTTT.

The table lists this clonotype with many counts. The chain is built from TRBV7-2 and TRBJ2-5; D may correspond to TRBD1 or TRBD2 (6 bases each). Trimming pared 2 bases from V and 2 bases from J, leaving 12 bases between. CDR3 size: 15 residues. Germline V lookup: CDR1 SGHTA, CDR2 FQGNSA. DNA for the CDR3: TGTGCCAGCAGCTTACTACAGGGAGGACAAGAGACCCAGTACTTC. Protein: CASSLLQGGQETQYF. Full variable domain (rest looked up from reference TRBV7-2 and TRBJ2-5): GAGVSQSPSNKVTEKGKDVELRCDPISGHTALYWYRQSLGQGLEFLIYFQGNSAPDKSGLPSDRFSAERTGGSVSTLTIQRTQQEDSAVYLCASSLLQGGQETQYFGPGTRLLVL.

This clonotype was counted a few times. The CDR3 loop is CASTNSDQETQYF. The CDR3 nucleotides read TGTGCCAGCACCAACTCGGACCAAGAGACCCAGTACTTC. V gene TRBV28 combines with J gene TRBJ2-5; D gene unclear. The CDR3 is made up of 13 amino acids. From germline, CDR1 is MDHEN and CDR2 SYDVKM. Trimming took 7 bases from V and 0 from J, leaving 9 bases between them.

This clonotype was seen ten or more times. At one end the junction does not follow the germline gene, possibly because of a read error. The V and J genes are TRBV28 and TRBJ1-2; D is undetermined. The germline V gene has CDR1 MDHEN and CDR2 SYDVKM. This CDR3 is built from 14 residues. The DNA for the CDR3 is TGTGCCAGCGGAACAGCGCTTGGAAGGGTCCTTGGCTCCTTC. Translating it yields CASGTALGRVLGSF.

This chain connects TRBV27 to TRBJ2-7; TRBD1 might be the D (5 bases). The germline gives CDR1 MNHEY, CDR2 SMNVEV (reference sequence). The V end lost 7 bases, the J end lost 6 bases, and 13 bases lay between the germline ends. The CDR3 totals 12 residues. The CDR3 DNA is TGTGCCAGCATTCCCCAGGGTTTCGAGCAGTACTTC. It encodes CASIPQGFEQYF.

This clonotype was counted many times. The chain employs TRBV6-5 and TRBJ1-3; no definite D call. The V end was cut by 7 bases, the J end by 1 base, with 5 bases between. Germline assignment: CDR1 MNHEY and CDR2 SVGAGI. CDR3 length: 12 residues. The CDR3 reads CASKGSGNTIYF. In DNA, the CDR3 is TGTGCCAGCAAAGGGTCTGGAAACACCATATATTTT.

This clonotype was detected ten times or more. The chain employs TRBV28 and TRBJ1-6; D is unclear. The CDR3 is 16 residues long. Germline loops: CDR1 MDHEN, CDR2 SYDVKM. V was pared by 6 bases and J by 10 bases, with 22 bases between. The CDR3: CASRRARTSGGSPLHF. The CDR3 nucleotides read TGTGCCAGCAGGCGGGCTCGGACCTCGGGAGGCTCACCCCTCCACTTT. Complete variable domain (other parts from reference TRBV28 and TRBJ1-6): DVKVTQSSRYLVKRTGEKVFLECVQDMDHENMFWYRQDPGLGLRLIYFSYDVKMKEKGDIPEGYSVSREKKERFSLILESASTNQTSMYLCASRRARTSGGSPLHFGNGTRLTVT.

In its sample, this clonotype was seen a few times. The rearrangement links TRBV15 to TRBJ2-5, with unresolved D. The V and J ends lost 2 bases and 0 bases respectively, with 13 bases between them. The CDR3 runs to 16 residues. Looked up from germline, CDR1 is LNHNV and CDR2 is YYDKDF (reference sequence). For the CDR3, the DNA is TGTGCCACCAGCAGAACTCGACGACCGTACCAAGAGACCCAGTACTTC. This gives the protein CATSRTRRPYQETQYF.